This T cell receptor (beta chain) was identified in a study of CD8+ T cells in alopecia areata. The J segment lost 5 bases and the V segment lost 5 bases, leaving 16 bases of the junction unmatched. This CDR3 region has 17 residues. The germline V gene has CDR1 GTSNPN and CDR2 SVGIG (reference sequence). Treatment specified: oral pan-JAK inhibitor, 5-10 mg twice daily. RNA was extracted and reverse transcribed into cDNA as the sequencing template. TCRdb's copy holds only in-frame clones and misses some; the assay was immunoSEQ multiplex PCR. The sample has some 200,000 clones; roughly three fifths are singletons.

This material consisted of CD8+ T cells sorted from blood, taken at week 24, from a patient treated with tofacitinib. The clonotype comes from a human donor with alopecia areata. The V gene is TRBV30, the J gene TRBJ2-2, with 8 bases that match TRBD2. The CDR3 here is CAWGRPPGLERTGELFF. The CDR3 DNA follows: TGTGCCTGGGGTAGACCACCGGGACTAGAGAGGACCGGGGAGCTGTTTTTT.